This TCR beta chain was profiled in a study of T cell responses to AZD1222 COVID-19 vaccine. General study findings and limits: Spike-specific TCR breadth and depth both grew after two AZD1222 doses. The donor cohort was predominantly white British with a female majority, and clonal diversity may have been underestimated.

TCRdb keeps only in-frame clones here, not all; method: immunoSEQ multiplex PCR. The data hold 100,000 to 150,000 clones, with about 87% observed a single time. To note about this clone: Its matching antigen is unknown.

The CDR3 spans 14 residues. V shed 3 bases and J shed 2 bases, with 11 bases lying between them. Germline V CDR1 and CDR2: SGHAT, FQNNGV. The receptor was derived from an adult in good health. This rearrangement joins TRBV11-2 to TRBJ2-7, with D tentatively TRBD1 (6 bases). Specimen: peripheral blood, collected on day 0 of AZD1222 vaccination. CDR3 sequence: CASSFPGTTYEQYF. CDR3 in DNA: TGTGCCAGCAGCTTCCCAGGGACAACCTACGAGCAGTACTTC.